This TCR beta chain was captured by sequencing in a study of technical replicates of blood from several donors. Germline loops: CDR1 LNHNV, CDR2 YYDKDF (reference sequence). This CDR3 has 14 residues. V lost 0 bases to trimming and J lost 2 bases, with 8 bases between them. Clones were sequenced by immunoSEQ multiplex PCR, and TCRdb holds only the in-frame ones, with some missing. The sample lists 55,000 to 75,000 clones; about nine tenths were seen once. J is TRBJ2-7 and V is TRBV15; the D is unclear. The sequencing input was PBMCs. The receptor comes from a human donor in good health. Some clones in this sample may be carry-over from other donors' samples. The CDR3 here is CATSREPRTYEQYF. CDR3 DNA sequence: TGTGCCACCAGCAGAGAACCCAGGACCTACGAGCAGTACTTC.